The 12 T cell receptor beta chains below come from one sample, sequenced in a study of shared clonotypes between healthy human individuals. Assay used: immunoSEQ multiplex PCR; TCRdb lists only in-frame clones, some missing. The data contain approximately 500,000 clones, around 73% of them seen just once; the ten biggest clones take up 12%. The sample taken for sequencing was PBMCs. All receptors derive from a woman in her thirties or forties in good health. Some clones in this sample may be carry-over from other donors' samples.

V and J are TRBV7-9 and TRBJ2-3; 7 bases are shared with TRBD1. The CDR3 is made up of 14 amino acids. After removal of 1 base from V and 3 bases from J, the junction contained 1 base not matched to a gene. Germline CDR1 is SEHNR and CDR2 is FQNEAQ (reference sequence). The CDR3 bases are TGTGCCAGCAGCTTAGAACAGGGGACAGATACGCAGTATTTT. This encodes CASSLEQGTDTQYF. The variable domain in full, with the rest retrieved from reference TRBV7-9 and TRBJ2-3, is DTGVSQNPRHKITKRGQNVTFRCDPISEHNRLYWYRQTLGQGPEFLTYFQNEAQLEKSRLLSDRFSAERPKGSFSTLEIQRTEQGDSAMYLCASSLEQGTDTQYFGPGTRLTVL.

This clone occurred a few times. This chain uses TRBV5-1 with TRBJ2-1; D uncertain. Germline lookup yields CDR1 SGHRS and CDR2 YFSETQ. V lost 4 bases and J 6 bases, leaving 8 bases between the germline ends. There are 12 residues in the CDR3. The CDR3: CASSDVVNEQFF. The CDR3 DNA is TGCGCCAGCAGCGACGTGGTCAATGAGCAGTTCTTC.

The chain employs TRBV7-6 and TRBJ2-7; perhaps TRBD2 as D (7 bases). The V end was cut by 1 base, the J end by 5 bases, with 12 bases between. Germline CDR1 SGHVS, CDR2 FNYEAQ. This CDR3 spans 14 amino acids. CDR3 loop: CASSLVGGRNEQYF. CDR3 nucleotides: TGTGCCAGCAGCTTAGTGGGGGGGCGGAACGAGCAGTACTTC.

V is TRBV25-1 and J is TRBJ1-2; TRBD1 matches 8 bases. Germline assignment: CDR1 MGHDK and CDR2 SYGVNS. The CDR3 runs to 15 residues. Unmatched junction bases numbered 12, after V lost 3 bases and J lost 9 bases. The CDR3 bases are TGTGCCAGCAGTGACCCGAGGACAGGGCTTAGTAGCTACACCTTC. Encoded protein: CASSDPRTGLSSYTF.

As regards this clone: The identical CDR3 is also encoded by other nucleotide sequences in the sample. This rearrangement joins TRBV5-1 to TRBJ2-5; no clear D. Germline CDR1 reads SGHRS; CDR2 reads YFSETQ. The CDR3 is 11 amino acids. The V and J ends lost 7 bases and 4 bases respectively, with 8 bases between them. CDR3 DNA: TGCGCCAGCCGGGTGGCAGAGACCCAGTACTTC. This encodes CASRVAETQYF.

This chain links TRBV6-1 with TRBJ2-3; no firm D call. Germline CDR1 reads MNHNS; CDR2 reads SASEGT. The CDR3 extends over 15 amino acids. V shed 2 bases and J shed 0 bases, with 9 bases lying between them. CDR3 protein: CASSEMGLSTDTQYF. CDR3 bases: TGTGCCAGCAGTGAAATGGGATTGAGCACAGATACGCAGTATTTT.

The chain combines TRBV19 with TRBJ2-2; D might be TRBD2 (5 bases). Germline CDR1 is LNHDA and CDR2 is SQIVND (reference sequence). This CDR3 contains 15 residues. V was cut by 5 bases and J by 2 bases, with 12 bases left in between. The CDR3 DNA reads TGTGCCAGTAGTGCTAGGACTGGAAACACCGGGGAGCTGTTTTTT. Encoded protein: CASSARTGNTGELFF.

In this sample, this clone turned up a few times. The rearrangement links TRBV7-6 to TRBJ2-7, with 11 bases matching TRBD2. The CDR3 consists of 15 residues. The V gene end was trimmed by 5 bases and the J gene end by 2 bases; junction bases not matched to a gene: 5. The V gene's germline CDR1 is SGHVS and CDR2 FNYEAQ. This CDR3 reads CASSPLAGGTYEQYF. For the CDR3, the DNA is TGTGCCAGCAGCCCTCTAGCGGGAGGTACCTACGAGCAGTACTTC.

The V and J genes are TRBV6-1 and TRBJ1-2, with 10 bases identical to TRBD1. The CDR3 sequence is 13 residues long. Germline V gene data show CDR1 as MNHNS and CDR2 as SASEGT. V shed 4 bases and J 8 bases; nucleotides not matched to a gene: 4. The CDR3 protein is CASSGQGAWGYTF. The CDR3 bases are TGTGCCAGCAGTGGACAGGGGGCGTGGGGCTACACCTTC.

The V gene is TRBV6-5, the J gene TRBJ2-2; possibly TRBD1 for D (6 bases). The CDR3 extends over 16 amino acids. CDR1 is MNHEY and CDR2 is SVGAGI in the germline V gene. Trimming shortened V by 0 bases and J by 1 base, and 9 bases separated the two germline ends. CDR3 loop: CASSYSGQMNTGELFF. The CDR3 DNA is TGTGCCAGCAGTTACTCTGGACAGATGAACACCGGGGAGCTGTTTTTT.

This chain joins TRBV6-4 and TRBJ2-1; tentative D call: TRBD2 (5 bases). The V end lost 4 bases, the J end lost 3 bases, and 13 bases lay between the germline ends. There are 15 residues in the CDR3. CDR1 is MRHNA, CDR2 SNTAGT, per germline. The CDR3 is CASSGQAGLYNEQFF. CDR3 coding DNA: TGTGCCAGCAGTGGGCAGGCGGGCCTCTACAATGAGCAGTTCTTC.

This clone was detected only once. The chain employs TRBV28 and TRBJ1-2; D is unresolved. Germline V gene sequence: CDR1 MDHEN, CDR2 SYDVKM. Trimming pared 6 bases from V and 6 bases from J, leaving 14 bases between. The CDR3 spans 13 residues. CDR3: CASSPPAKNGYTF. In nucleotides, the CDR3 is TGTGCCAGCAGCCCCCCGGCGAAGAATGGCTACACCTTC.